This T cell receptor beta chain was identified in a study of post-analysis software for immune sequencing data (dated by TCRdb to about 2015). In terms of the full investigation: Recorded disease courses included relapsing-remitting, secondary progressive and progressive-relapsing multiple sclerosis, with some patients lacking subtype annotation. A subset of samples was prepared in parallel using single-end sample barcoding, then pooled and co-amplified after Illumina adapter ligation. The patient repertoires were set against 10 or so previously published healthy control repertoires from donors whose ages ranged from roughly 6 to 26 years.

Study-wide conclusions, independent of this receptor: The control group was slightly older than the multiple sclerosis patient group. Normalized Chao1 diversity was significantly lower in multiple sclerosis patients than controls, suggesting substantial peripheral T-cell clonal expansion. Patients showed significantly higher frequencies than controls for a handful of TRBV segments, among them TRBV5-6, TRBV5-1 and TRBV20-1. Direct clustering with F measure showed strong co-clustering of samples prepared in the same batch, prompting a batch-effect correction.

TCR beta repertoires were profiled from peripheral blood of more than ten young patients with multiple sclerosis to demonstrate the VDJtools post-analysis software. The multiple sclerosis patients were children and adolescents between about 6 and 15 years of age. Libraries were built with PCR. Sequenced on an Illumina HiSeq 2500. Unique molecular identifiers were incorporated into TCR beta cDNA libraries to reduce PCR and sequencing biases. Every 1 to 10 million input T cells yielded 500,000 or so cDNA molecules, meaning each molecule approximated one T cell. The patient libraries were prepared and sequenced with the same protocol used for the earlier healthy control dataset. Samples belonging to the same batch were prepared together, multiplexed and sequenced on a shared HiSeq lane. The original pipeline was this. Raw barcoded reads were processed with MIGEC, and single-read molecular identifier groups were discarded before consensus assembly and CDR3 extraction. Clonotype tables were post-analysed with VDJtools, and diversity was normalized by down-sampling all datasets to the smallest sample size. Repertoire overlap clustering matched CDR3 amino acid but not nucleotide sequences to correct batch-related cross-sample contamination. TCRdb reanalyzed the raw reads on its own, using fastp at Q25 for trimming and MiXCR for clone calling, and kept in-frame beta chains. Rows matching on CDR3 protein sequence are summarized as one entry with the most common DNA and genes. These V and J calls derive from TCRdb rather than the authors' analysis. Across this sample there are about 260,000 distinct CDR3 sequences, with about 40% seen only once. The ten largest clones take up 4% to 6% of the sample.

This clonotype showed up just a few times. Which antigen it targets is not known. Base qualities are not at hand, and no much larger clone is one base apart. Trimming leaves V shorter by 5 bases and J shorter by 8 bases, with the junction holding 11 bases beyond the gene matches. Via the germline V gene, CDR1 is MGHRA and CDR2 YSYEKL. Taken from cysteine to phenylalanine, the CDR3 has 16 residues. Of all the DNA, just the CDR3 is kept, 48 bases in frame from base 1. The sample was blood. This TCR was sampled from a girl aged 5 to 17 with multiple sclerosis. The chain links TRBV4-1 with TRBJ2-1, and 11 junction bases match TRBD2. CDR3 region: CASSTRLAGGGDEQFF. In nucleotide form, the sequence is TGCGCCAGCAGCACGCGGCTAGCGGGAGGAGGGGATGAGCAGTTCTTC.